This TCR beta chain was obtained from a study of PD-1 blockade in classical Hodgkin lymphoma. Study-wide results and limits: Individuals who commenced nivolumab within less than 1 year of ASCT were excluded. At baseline, newly diagnosed patients reportedly showed less TCR diversity than healthy donors. The study found that TCR diversity rose significantly by C4D1 in CD4+ but not CD8+ cells.

The trim removed 7 bases at V and 3 bases at J, leaving 3 bases unmatched. The CDR3 is 13 amino acids. CDR1 is SNHLY, CDR2 FYNNEI, per germline. Each patient relapsed following autologous stem cell transplantation, and prior brentuximab vedotin exposure differed. This clone has only a few counts. Its antigen is as yet unknown. Generated by immunoSEQ multiplex PCR, the TCRdb table keeps only in-frame clones and is missing some. In the table there are 30,000 to 45,000 clones, roughly three quarters of which are singletons. Here the sequenced sample was peripheral blood mononuclear cells (PBMCs), taken before the second cycle of nivolumab. The clonotype originates from a human donor with classical Hodgkin lymphoma. The chain has TRBV2 and TRBJ1-1; TRBD1 aligns across 9 bases. The CDR3 loop reads CASIRDRDTEAFF. In DNA, the CDR3 is TGTGCCAGCATCCGGGACAGGGACACTGAAGCTTTCTTT.